The rows below give T cell receptor beta chains drawn from one sample of a study of T-cell reconstitution after alpha-beta-depleted transplantation in children. Using its own MiXCR run on the PCR reads, TCRdb lists one record per CDR3 protein. The sample has about 610,000 distinct CDR3 sequences, about 11% seen once. The specimen comprised PBMCs from the stem cell graft donor, sampled from the stem cell graft. Source of these receptors: a human donor who donated a stem cell graft to a child with acute myeloid leukemia. Each CDR3 is given with its conserved first and last residue. D genes are given only for firm matches. Expanded clones are given a class, and other clones once, few, many or no size at all.

J,size,D,V,CDR3,DNA
TRBJ1-5,few,-,TRBV2,CASSSTGINQPQHF,TGTGCCAGCAGCAGCACCGGGATTAATCAGCCCCAGCATTTT
TRBJ1-1,-,-,TRBV5-1,CASSSSEWGRTEAFF,TGCGCCAGCAGCTCCTCTGAGTGGGGGAGGACTGAAGCTTTCTTT
TRBJ2-7,-,-,TRBV25-1,CASRGLTYEQYF,TGTGCCAGCAGGGGACTCACCTACGAGCAGTACTTC
TRBJ2-3,-,TRBD1,TRBV7-3,CASSLTRRGDTQYF,TGTGCCAGCAGCTTAACTCGCAGGGGGGATACGCAGTATTTT
TRBJ2-1,many,TRBD2,TRBV10-3,CAISEGLVGNEQFF,TGTGCCATCAGTGAGGGACTAGTAGGGAATGAGCAGTTCTTC
TRBJ2-5,many,TRBD2,TRBV5-1,CASSLNSGSGETQYF,TGCGCCAGCAGCTTGAATAGCGGGAGCGGAGAGACCCAGTACTTC
TRBJ2-3,few,-,TRBV5-1,CASSLEGAQDTQYF,TGCGCCAGCAGCTTGGAAGGGGCGCAGGATACGCAGTATTTT
TRBJ2-7,many,-,TRBV2,CASSRERVTYEQYF,TGTGCCAGCAGTAGGGAGAGAGTAACCTACGAGCAGTACTTC
TRBJ1-2,few,-,TRBV5-5,CASSLEGFLYTF,TGTGCCAGCAGCTTGGAGGGGTTCCTCTACACCTTC
TRBJ2-5,-,-,TRBV12-3/TRBV12-4,CASVQNGGLETQYF,TGTGCCAGCGTACAGAACGGGGGGCTTGAGACCCAGTACTTC
TRBJ2-1,many,-,TRBV11-2,CASAQIRGRGGEQFF,TGTGCCAGCGCCCAAATTAGGGGAAGGGGTGGTGAGCAGTTCTTC
TRBJ1-2,few,-,TRBV20-1,CSARDPARGGTLYGYTF,TGCAGTGCTAGAGATCCGGCCAGGGGAGGGACCCTATATGGCTACACCTTC
TRBJ2-5,few,-,TRBV12-3/TRBV12-4,CASSLGQRQETQYF,TGTGCCAGCAGTCTCGGACAGAGACAAGAGACCCAGTACTTC
TRBJ2-3,few,TRBD2,TRBV7-7,CASSLGVAGEDTQYF,TGTGCTAGCAGCTTAGGCGTAGCGGGAGAGGATACGCAGTATTTT
TRBJ2-1,many,TRBD2,TRBV18,CASSPTTGGENEQFF,TGTGCCAGCTCACCGACGACGGGAGGTGAAAATGAGCAGTTCTTC
TRBJ2-1,many,-,TRBV4-3,CASSQADLGEQFF,TGCGCCAGCAGCCAAGCGGACCTCGGGGAGCAGTTCTTC
TRBJ2-3,-,-,TRBV9,CASSPEGAFLPTDTRYF,TGTGCCAGCAGCCCAGAGGGAGCTTTCTTGCCCACAGATACGCGGTATTTT
TRBJ2-7,few,-,TRBV5-6,CASKVTGYEQYF,TGTGCCAGCAAGGTTACGGGATACGAGCAGTACTTC
TRBJ1-6,many,-,TRBV2,CASMTDSGSPLHF,TGTGCCAGTATGACAGACTCGGGTTCACCCCTCCACTTT
TRBJ2-2,-,-,TRBV27,CASSTSQYYGELFF,TGTGCCAGCAGTACTAGTCAGTATTACGGGGAGCTGTTTTTT
TRBJ2-1,few,TRBD2,TRBV7-3,CASSSPFGGSGGSSYNEQFF,TGTGCCAGCAGCTCACCCTTCGGCGGAAGCGGGGGTAGCTCCTACAATGAGCAGTTCTTC
TRBJ2-1,few,-,TRBV3-1,CASSQDLGTYNEQFF,TGTGCCAGCAGCCAAGATTTAGGGACCTACAATGAGCAGTTCTTC
TRBJ2-7,-,-,TRBV28,CASIDGRGYEQYF,TGTGCCAGCATCGACGGAAGGGGTTACGAGCAGTACTTC
TRBJ1-2,-,TRBD1,TRBV6-4,CASKQQGPNYGYTF,TGTGCCAGCAAACAACAGGGGCCTAACTATGGCTACACCTTC
TRBJ2-3,-,TRBD2,TRBV7-9,CASSTRLAGESDTQYF,TGTGCCAGCAGCACACGACTAGCGGGAGAATCAGATACGCAGTATTTT
TRBJ2-5,-,-,TRBV28,CASSSPAGRETQYF,TGTGCCAGCAGTTCCCCCGCCGGGAGAGAGACCCAGTACTTC
TRBJ2-1,-,-,TRBV3-1,CASSQEGGADRNEQFF,TGTGCCAGCAGCCAAGAAGGGGGGGCGGACCGGAATGAGCAGTTCTTC
TRBJ2-1,many,-,TRBV28,CASSFSPGLSYNEQFF,TGTGCCAGCAGTTTCTCTCCCGGACTTTCCTACAATGAGCAGTTCTTC
TRBJ1-6,many,TRBD1,TRBV20-1,CSAGTGGNYNSPLHF,TGCAGTGCTGGGACAGGGGGTAACTATAATTCACCCCTCCACTTT
TRBJ2-2,-,-,TRBV27,CASTHTNTGELFF,TGTGCCAGCACGCATACGAACACCGGGGAGCTGTTTTTT
TRBJ1-1,-,-,TRBV12-3/TRBV12-4,CASSLWQLNTEAFF,TGTGCCAGCAGTTTGTGGCAGCTTAACACTGAAGCTTTCTTT
TRBJ2-6,-,-,TRBV2,CASGTDPFFSGANVLTF,TGTGCCTCAGGGACGGATCCTTTTTTCTCTGGGGCCAACGTCCTGACTTTC
TRBJ1-6,many,TRBD1,TRBV12-3/TRBV12-4,CASSFRDRGSPLHF,TGTGCCAGCAGTTTCAGAGACAGGGGATCACCCCTCCACTTT
TRBJ2-4,few,-,TRBV6-5,CASSYSWQALQAKNIQYF,TGTGCCAGCAGTTACTCGTGGCAGGCACTACAAGCCAAAAACATTCAGTACTTC
TRBJ1-1,-,TRBD1,TRBV4-3,CASSQDRQGESTEAFF,TGCGCCAGCAGCCAAGATCGCCAGGGGGAGAGCACTGAAGCTTTCTTT
TRBJ2-7,-,TRBD2,TRBV20-1,CSARTSGRKSSYEQYF,TGCAGTGCCCGGACTAGCGGGAGGAAGAGCTCCTACGAGCAGTACTTC
TRBJ1-1,-,-,TRBV9,CASSVAFGEAFF,TGTGCCAGCAGCGTAGCTTTCGGTGAAGCTTTCTTT
TRBJ2-7,-,TRBD2,TRBV4-3,CASSQGLAGGNTYEQYF,TGCGCCAGCAGCCAGGGACTAGCGGGAGGGAACACCTACGAGCAGTACTTC
TRBJ1-1,-,TRBD1,TRBV2,CASNGQANTEAFF,TGTGCCAGCAACGGACAGGCGAACACTGAAGCTTTCTTT
TRBJ2-1,-,TRBD2,TRBV4-1,CASSGTSGRAWNEQFF,TGCGCCAGCAGCGGAACTAGCGGGAGGGCCTGGAATGAGCAGTTCTTC